This TCR beta chain was captured by sequencing in a study of T-cell reconstitution after alpha-beta-depleted transplantation in children. This clonotype was seen at least ten times. Unique molecular identifiers tagged the TCRbeta library. TCRdb recomputed calls from the PCR reads with MiXCR, one row per CDR3 protein. The sample carries 70,000 to 100,000 distinct CDR3 sequences, more than 10% recorded once. The origin of this receptor is a human donor who donated a stem cell graft to a child with inherited bone marrow failure. The sequencing used PBMCs from the stem cell graft donor, collected from the stem cell graft.

DNA for the CDR3: TGTGCCAGCAGCACCCCGGGGCAGGGCAAAGCTTTCTTT. This gives the protein CASSTPGQGKAFF. V usage is TRBV7-2 and J usage is TRBJ1-1; maybe TRBD1 (5 bases). Trimming cost V 5 bases and J 9 bases, with 16 bases left between them. The CDR3 spans 13 residues. Germline V gene lookup returns CDR1 SGHTA and CDR2 FQGNSA. The full variable domain, with the rest looked up from reference TRBV7-2 and TRBJ1-1, is GAGVSQSPSNKVTEKGKDVELRCDPISGHTALYWYRQSLGQGLEFLIYFQGNSAPDKSGLPSDRFSAERTGGSVSTLTIQRTQQEDSAVYLCASSTPGQGKAFFGQGTRLTVV.